Listed below are T cell receptor beta chains from one sample, sequenced in a study of beta chain features in type 1 diabetes. TCRdb keeps only in-frame clones here, not all; method: immunoSEQ multiplex PCR. This table holds 600,000 to 700,000 clones, around 12% found once. Specimen: naive CD4+ T cells from blood. The receptors shown here come from a young man with type 1 diabetes. The CDR3 runs from the conserved cysteine through the conserved F or W. The order of the fields is V gene, CDR3 length, J gene, D gene, clone size, CDR3 protein, CDR3 DNA. The D gene is left open where the match is weak. The size entry is marked missing in some rows and otherwise reads once, few, many or a size class.

V gene: TRBV9; CDR3 length: 16; J gene: TRBJ2-2; D gene: TRBD2; clone size: .; CDR3 protein: CASSVGLAGRTGELFF; CDR3 DNA: TGTGCCAGCAGCGTAGGACTAGCGGGGAGGACCGGGGAGCTGTTTTTT
V gene: TRBV10-3; CDR3 length: 13; J gene: TRBJ2-3; D gene: .; clone size: few; CDR3 protein: CAIMTGETDTQYF; CDR3 DNA: TGTGCCATCATGACGGGGGAGACAGATACGCAGTATTTT
V gene: TRBV19; CDR3 length: 15; J gene: TRBJ1-2; D gene: .; clone size: few; CDR3 protein: CASTDSRGSGYGYTF; CDR3 DNA: TGTGCCAGTACTGACTCCAGGGGTAGCGGCTATGGCTACACCTTC
V gene: TRBV29-1; CDR3 length: 13; J gene: TRBJ2-2; D gene: TRBD1; clone size: few; CDR3 protein: CSIGTGLTGELFF; CDR3 DNA: TGCAGCATCGGGACAGGGCTTACCGGGGAGCTGTTTTTT
V gene: TRBV25-1; CDR3 length: 17; J gene: TRBJ2-6; D gene: TRBD1; clone size: few; CDR3 protein: CASSAGTGSSRANVLTF; CDR3 DNA: TGTGCCAGCAGCGCCGGGACAGGGAGTTCTCGGGCCAACGTCCTGACTTTC
V gene: TRBV7-3; CDR3 length: 15; J gene: TRBJ1-3; D gene: .; clone size: few; CDR3 protein: CASSLFPDSGNTIYF; CDR3 DNA: TGTGCCAGCAGCTTATTTCCGGACTCTGGAAACACCATATATTTT
V gene: TRBV5-4; CDR3 length: 15; J gene: TRBJ2-3; D gene: .; clone size: .; CDR3 protein: CASSSGQLSTDTQYF; CDR3 DNA: TGTGCCAGCAGCTCCGGACAACTGAGCACAGATACGCAGTATTTT
V gene: TRBV27; CDR3 length: 16; J gene: TRBJ2-1; D gene: .; clone size: few; CDR3 protein: CASPEIMWSSYNEQFF; CDR3 DNA: TGTGCCAGCCCAGAAATTATGTGGTCCTCCTACAATGAGCAGTTCTTC
V gene: TRBV4-3; CDR3 length: 15; J gene: TRBJ1-1; D gene: TRBD1; clone size: few; CDR3 protein: CASSLPGQAVTEAFF; CDR3 DNA: TGCGCCAGCAGTCTACCGGGACAGGCTGTCACTGAAGCTTTCTTT
V gene: TRBV7-2; CDR3 length: 15; J gene: TRBJ1-3; D gene: .; clone size: few; CDR3 protein: CASSPFGGLGNTIYF; CDR3 DNA: TGTGCCAGCAGCCCCTTCGGGGGCCTCGGTAACACCATATATTTT